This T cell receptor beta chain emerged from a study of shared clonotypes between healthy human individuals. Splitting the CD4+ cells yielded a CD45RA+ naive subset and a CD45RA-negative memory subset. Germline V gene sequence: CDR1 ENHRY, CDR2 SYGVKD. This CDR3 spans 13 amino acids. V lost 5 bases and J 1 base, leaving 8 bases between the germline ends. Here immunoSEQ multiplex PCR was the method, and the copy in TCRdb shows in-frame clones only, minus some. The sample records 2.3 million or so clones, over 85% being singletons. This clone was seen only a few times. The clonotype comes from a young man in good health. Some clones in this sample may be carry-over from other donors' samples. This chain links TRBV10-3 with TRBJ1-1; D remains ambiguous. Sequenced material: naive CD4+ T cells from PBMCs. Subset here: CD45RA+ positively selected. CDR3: CAISPQTNTEAFF. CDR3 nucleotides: TGTGCCATCAGTCCGCAGACGAACACTGAAGCTTTCTTT.